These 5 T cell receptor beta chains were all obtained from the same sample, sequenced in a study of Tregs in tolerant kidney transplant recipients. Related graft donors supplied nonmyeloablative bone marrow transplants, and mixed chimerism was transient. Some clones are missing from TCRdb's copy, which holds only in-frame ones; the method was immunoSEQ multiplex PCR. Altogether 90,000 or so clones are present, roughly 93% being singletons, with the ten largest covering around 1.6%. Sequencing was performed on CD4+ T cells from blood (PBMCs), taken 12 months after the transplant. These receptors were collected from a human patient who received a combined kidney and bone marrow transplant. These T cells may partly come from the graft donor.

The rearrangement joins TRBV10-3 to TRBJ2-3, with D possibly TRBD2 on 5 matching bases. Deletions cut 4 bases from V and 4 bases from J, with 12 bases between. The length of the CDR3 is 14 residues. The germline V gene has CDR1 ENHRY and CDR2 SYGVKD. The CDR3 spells CAISGGLAPDTQYF. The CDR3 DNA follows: TGTGCCATCAGTGGTGGGCTAGCCCCAGATACGCAGTATTTT.

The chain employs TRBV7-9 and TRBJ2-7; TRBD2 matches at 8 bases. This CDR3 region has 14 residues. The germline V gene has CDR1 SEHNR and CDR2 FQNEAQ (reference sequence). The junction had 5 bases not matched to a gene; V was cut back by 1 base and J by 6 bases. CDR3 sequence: CASSLVGGEVEQYF. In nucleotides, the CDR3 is TGTGCCAGCAGCTTAGTCGGGGGGGAGGTCGAGCAGTACTTC.

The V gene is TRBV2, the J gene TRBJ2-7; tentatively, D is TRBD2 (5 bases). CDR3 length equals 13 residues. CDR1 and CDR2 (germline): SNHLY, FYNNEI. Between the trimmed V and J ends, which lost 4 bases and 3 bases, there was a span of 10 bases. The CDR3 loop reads CASSVERDYEQYF. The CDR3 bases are TGTGCCAGCAGTGTGGAACGGGACTACGAGCAGTACTTC.

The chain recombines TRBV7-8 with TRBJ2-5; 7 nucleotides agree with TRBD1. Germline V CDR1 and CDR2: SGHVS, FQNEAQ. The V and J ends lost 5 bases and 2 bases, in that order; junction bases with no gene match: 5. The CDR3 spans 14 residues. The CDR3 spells CASSPRTGQETQYF. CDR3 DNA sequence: TGTGCCAGCAGCCCGAGGACAGGACAAGAGACCCAGTACTTC.

The CDR3 region has the DNA TGTGCCACCTTAGCCTTAGGGACAGGGGAAACTGAAGCTTTCTTT. Its translation is CATLALGTGETEAFF. This chain links TRBV5-4 with TRBJ1-1, with TRBD1 matching 10 bases. Germline loops: CDR1 SGHNT, CDR2 YYREEE (reference sequence). The junction had 13 bases not matched to a gene; V was cut back by 9 bases and J by 5 bases. CDR3 length: 15 amino acids.